The 18 T cell receptor beta chains below come from one sample, sequenced in a study of blood T cell repertoires in COVID-19. Generated by immunoSEQ multiplex PCR, the TCRdb table keeps only in-frame clones and is missing some. Of under 65,000 clones listed, approximately 87% are singletons. Source material: peripheral blood. Receptors were obtained from a woman in her fifties or sixties with COVID-19, enrolled during active disease.

As to this clone: The same CDR3 can be traced to other DNA sequences in this sample. V usage is TRBV27 and J usage is TRBJ2-7; D is ambiguous. The CDR3 runs 14 residues. In germline, CDR1 is MNHEY, CDR2 SMNVEV (reference sequence). Trimming shortened V by 5 bases and J by 2 bases, and 13 bases separated the two germline ends. CDR3 protein: CASSPSRGPYEQYF. The CDR3 region has the DNA TGTGCCAGCAGTCCCTCGCGCGGCCCCTACGAGCAGTACTTC.

CDR3 coding DNA: TGTGCCAGCAGTTACCCGACTAGCGGGATCCCCCCGAGCACAGATACGCAGTATTTT. Translating it yields CASSYPTSGIPPSTDTQYF. The chain recombines TRBV28 with TRBJ2-3; 11 positions agree with TRBD2. The junction had 12 bases not matched to a gene; V was cut back by 4 bases and J by 0 bases. The CDR3 length is 19 residues. Germline CDR1 is MDHEN and CDR2 is SYDVKM.

The chain carries TRBV3-1 (or the pseudogene TRBV3-2) and TRBJ1-2; D remains ambiguous. The germline V gene has CDR1 LGHDT and CDR2 YNNKEL (reference sequence). The germline V and J ends were trimmed by 1 base and 4 bases, with 10 bases remaining between them. The CDR3 covers 14 residues. The CDR3 spells CASSQGRGSYGYTF. The CDR3 DNA is TGTGCCAGCAGCCAAGGGAGAGGAAGCTATGGCTACACCTTC.

V is TRBV3-1 (or the pseudogene TRBV3-2) and J is TRBJ2-2; D ambiguous. Germline CDR1 LGHDT, CDR2 YNNKEL (reference sequence). CDR3 length: 14 residues. Trimming took 3 bases from V and 1 from J, leaving 6 bases between them. The CDR3 region has the DNA TGTGCCAGCAGCCACCCCCAGAACACCGGGGAGCTGTTTTTT. It codes for CASSHPQNTGELFF.

This chain links TRBV28 with TRBJ2-2; weak D call: TRBD1 (6 bases). V was trimmed by 6 bases and J by 1 base, leaving 12 bases between them. Looked up from germline, CDR1 is MDHEN and CDR2 is SYDVKM. This CDR3 region has 15 residues. CDR3 sequence: CASRTPGQNTGELFF. CDR3 nucleotide sequence: TGTGCCAGCAGAACCCCGGGACAGAACACCGGGGAGCTGTTTTTT.

The chain recombines TRBV15 with TRBJ1-3, with a possible D match to TRBD1 (5 bases). Germline CDR1 is LNHNV and CDR2 is YYDKDF (reference sequence). This CDR3 is built from 15 residues. V gave up 2 bases and J gave up 4 bases, with 12 bases separating them. DNA of the CDR3: TGTGCCACCAGCAGATTAGCAGGGCCGGGAAACACCATATATTTT. Translated, it gives CATSRLAGPGNTIYF.

This clone showed up just a few times. The chain employs TRBV10-2 and TRBJ1-1; D is ambiguous. The CDR3 is 15 amino acids. The V end lost 6 bases, the J end lost 0 bases, and 14 bases lay between the germline ends. The germline V gene has CDR1 WSHSY and CDR2 SAAADI. CDR3 bases: TGCGCCAGCAGGAGGGATAGAGGCCTGAACACTGAAGCTTTCTTT. Amino acids: CASRRDRGLNTEAFF.

Turning to this clone: The junction departs from germline at one end; a sequencing error may be responsible. This sequence joins TRBV7-7 and TRBJ2-7; TRBD1 matches 9 bases. The germline CDR1 and CDR2 sequences are SSHAT and FNYEAQ (reference sequence). The CDR3 length is 15 residues. In DNA, the CDR3 is TGTGCTAGCAGCTTAGACGGGACAGGGCGGTACGAGCAGTACTTC. Residues: CASSLDGTGRYEQYF.

The V gene is TRBV2, the J gene TRBJ2-7; 7 bases align to TRBD2. J gave up 4 bases and V 1 base, and 4 bases lay outside the gene matches. CDR1 is SNHLY, CDR2 FYNNEI, per germline. There are 14 residues in the CDR3. CDR3 DNA sequence: TGTGCCAGCAGTGAAGGCGGGAGTCAGTACGAGCAGTACTTC. Translated, it gives CASSEGGSQYEQYF.

The rearrangement joins TRBV2 to TRBJ1-1; 9 bases are a match to TRBD1. The CDR3 extends over 16 amino acids. Losses at the gene ends were 4 bases for V and 5 bases for J; bases not matched to a gene: 11. CDR1 is SNHLY and CDR2 is FYNNEI in the germline V gene. CDR3 in amino acids: CASSARQGGVGTEAFF. The DNA of the CDR3 is TGTGCCAGCAGTGCCAGACAGGGGGGGGTGGGGACTGAAGCTTTCTTT.

This chain joins TRBV7-3 and TRBJ1-1, with no clear D. Trimming stripped 0 bases from V and 4 bases from J, with 6 bases between. Germline V gives CDR1 SGHTA, CDR2 FQGTGA. This CDR3 is 13 amino acids long. As DNA, the CDR3 is TGTGCCAGCAGCTTAACCCCATCCACTGAAGCTTTCTTT. Translating it yields CASSLTPSTEAFF.

The chain joins TRBV4-2 to TRBJ2-3; D is possibly TRBD2 (5 bases). This CDR3 spans 15 amino acids. Germline values: CDR1 LGHNA, CDR2 YNFKEQ. The V and J ends lost 0 bases and 5 bases respectively, with 12 bases between them. Here the CDR3 DNA reads TGTGCCAGCAGCCAAGATCTTGTTGGAGGAGATACGCAGTATTTT. As protein: CASSQDLVGGDTQYF.

This clone has a single count. The CDR3 DNA reads as TGCAGCGTTGGTAGGGGACTTAATCAGCCCCAGCATTTT. It codes for CSVGRGLNQPQHF. J is TRBJ1-5 and V is TRBV29-1; maybe TRBD1 (5 bases). V was pared by 4 bases and J by 4 bases, with 11 bases between. The germline CDR1 and CDR2 sequences are SQVTM and ANQGSEA. This CDR3 contains 13 residues.

V gene TRBV7-9 combines with J gene TRBJ2-7; 8 bases line up with TRBD2. Germline trimming cut 3 bases from V and 6 bases from J; bases unmatched to any gene: 7. The length of the CDR3 is 14 residues. Germline V gene lookup returns CDR1 SEHNR and CDR2 FQNEAQ (reference sequence). In DNA form, the CDR3 reads TGTGCCAGCAGCTTTGGCCCAGCGGGAGCCGAGCAGTACTTC. It yields the protein CASSFGPAGAEQYF. Full variable domain (remainder filled in from reference TRBV7-9 and TRBJ2-7): DTGVSQNPRHKITKRGQNVTFRCDPISEHNRLYWYRQTLGQGPEFLTYFQNEAQLEKSRLLSDRFSAERPKGSFSTLEIQRTEQGDSAMYLCASSFGPAGAEQYFGPGTRLTVT.

The CDR3 region is CASSPPNRDSGNTIYF. DNA for the CDR3: TGTGCCAGCTCACCACCGAACAGGGACTCTGGAAACACCATATATTTT. V and J are TRBV18 and TRBJ1-3; D may be TRBD1 (6 bases). The V end lost 0 bases, the J end lost 0 bases, and 9 bases lay between the germline ends. The CDR3 extends over 16 amino acids. In germline, CDR1 is KGHSH, CDR2 LQKENI.

V gene TRBV9 combines with J gene TRBJ1-4; D gene uncertain. The CDR3 is made up of 15 amino acids. V was cut by 4 bases and J by 8 bases, with 18 bases left in between. Germline V gene sequence: CDR1 SGDLS, CDR2 YYNGEE. The CDR3 bases are TGTGCCAGCAGCATAAACACGGGAGGCCCCGAAAAACTGTTTTTT. The encoded protein is CASSINTGGPEKLFF. Together with reference TRBV9 and TRBJ1-4, the CDR3 gives the full variable domain: DSGVTQTPKHLITATGQRVTLRCSPRSGDLSVYWYQQSLDQGLQFLIQYYNGEERAKGNILERFSAQQFPDLHSELNLSSLELGDSALYFCASSINTGGPEKLFFGSGTQLSVL.

This clone came up once. V usage is TRBV4-1 and J usage is TRBJ1-1, with D possibly being TRBD1 (6 bases). The CDR3 sequence is 14 residues long. Between the trimmed V and J ends, which lost 5 bases and 0 bases, there was a span of 10 bases. Per germline, CDR1 MGHRA and CDR2 YSYEKL. The CDR3 sequence: CASSGRTVNTEAFF. The DNA of the CDR3 is TGCGCCAGCAGCGGACGGACAGTGAACACTGAAGCTTTCTTT.

This rearrangement joins TRBV28 to TRBJ1-5, with TRBD1 identical over 10 bases. V shed 5 bases, J shed 5 bases, and the junction held 3 bases outside the gene matches. This CDR3 region has 14 residues. Germline V lookup: CDR1 MDHEN, CDR2 SYDVKM. The CDR3 sequence is CASSDRGRDQPQHF. The CDR3 nucleotides are TGTGCCAGCAGTGACAGGGGGCGCGATCAGCCCCAGCATTTT.